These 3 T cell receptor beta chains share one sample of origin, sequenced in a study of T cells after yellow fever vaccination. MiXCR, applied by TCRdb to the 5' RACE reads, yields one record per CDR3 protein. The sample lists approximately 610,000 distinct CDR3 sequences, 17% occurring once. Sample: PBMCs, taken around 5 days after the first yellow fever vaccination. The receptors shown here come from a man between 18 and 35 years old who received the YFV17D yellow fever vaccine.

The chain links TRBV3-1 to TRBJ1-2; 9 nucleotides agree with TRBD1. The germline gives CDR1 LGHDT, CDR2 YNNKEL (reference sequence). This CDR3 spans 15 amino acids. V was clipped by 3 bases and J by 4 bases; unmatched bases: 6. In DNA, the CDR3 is TGTGCCAGCAGCCAGGGGACAGGGTCTAGCTATGGCTACACCTTC. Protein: CASSQGTGSSYGYTF.

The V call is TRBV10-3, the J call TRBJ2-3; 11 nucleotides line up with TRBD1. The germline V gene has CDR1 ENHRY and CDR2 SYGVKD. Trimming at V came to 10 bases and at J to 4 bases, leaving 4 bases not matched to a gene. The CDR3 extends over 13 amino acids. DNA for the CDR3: TGTGCCACCCGGGACAGGGGGGCAGATACGCAGTATTTT. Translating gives CATRDRGADTQYF.

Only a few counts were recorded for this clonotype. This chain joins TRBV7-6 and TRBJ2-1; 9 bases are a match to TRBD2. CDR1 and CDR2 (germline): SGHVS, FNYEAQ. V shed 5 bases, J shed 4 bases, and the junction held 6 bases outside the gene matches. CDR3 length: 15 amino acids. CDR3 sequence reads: CASSQAGGFYNEQFF. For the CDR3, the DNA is TGTGCCAGCAGCCAAGCGGGGGGCTTTTACAATGAGCAGTTCTTC.